Presented here are 27 T cell receptor beta chains from one specimen sequenced in a study of cytomegalovirus exposure and HLA in healthy donors (dated by TCRdb to the late 2010s). Preparation of the library involved the immunoSEQ multiplex PCR assay. For the multiplex PCR, a mixture combining 60 forward primers for TCR Vbeta segments and 13 reverse primers for TCR Jbeta segments was used. TCRdb obtained this table from immuneACCESS and retained in-frame rearrangements with V and J assigned. These tables miss some clones; where compared with another copy, unresolved V genes account for less than half of the shortfall, and the remainder is unexplained. The sample has around 64,000 clones on record, roughly 88% of them singletons. Jointly, the top ten make up 1.5% to 2% of the sample. Sequences were obtained from PBMCs. These receptors were obtained from a woman aged 25 to 39 in good health and CMV-seronegative.

The chain couples TRBV9 to TRBJ2-1, with 8 bases lining up with TRBD2. V lost 3 bases and J lost 9; bases outside the gene matches: 5. Germline V gives CDR1 SGDLS, CDR2 YYNGEE. CDR3 size: 13 residues. CDR3 coding DNA: TGTGCCAGCAGCGGGACTAGCAGTAGTGAGCAGTTCTTC. It encodes CASSGTSSSEQFF.

This chain uses TRBV6-5 with TRBJ1-5; tentatively, D is TRBD1 (6 bases). Germline assignment: CDR1 MNHEY and CDR2 SVGAGI. V lost 6 bases to trimming and J lost 2 bases, with 14 bases between them. The CDR3 is 15 residues long. CDR3 sequence reads: CASSPQGRGNQPQHF. Written as DNA, the CDR3 is TGTGCCAGCAGCCCACAGGGTCGGGGCAATCAGCCCCAGCATTTT.

The chain uses TRBV27 and TRBJ1-2; 9 bases agree with TRBD1. The germline gives CDR1 MNHEY, CDR2 SMNVEV (reference sequence). There are 14 residues in the CDR3. V was clipped by 5 bases and J by 1 base; unmatched bases: 2. The CDR3 bases are TGTGCCAGCAGTCCGGGACAGGGTAACTATGGCTACACCTTC. As protein: CASSPGQGNYGYTF.

J is TRBJ1-5 and V is TRBV7-8; 7 nucleotides line up with TRBD1. Looked up from germline, CDR1 is SGHVS and CDR2 is FQNEAQ. The CDR3 extends over 16 amino acids. J lost 4 bases, V lost 3 bases, and 9 bases had no gene match. The CDR3 reads CASSFSRQGGNQPQHF. In DNA, the CDR3 is TGTGCCAGCAGCTTTAGCCGACAGGGTGGAAATCAGCCCCAGCATTTT.

This clone was seen a single time. The chain carries TRBV7-2 and TRBJ1-5; D perhaps matches TRBD1 (6 bases). Looked up from germline, CDR1 is SGHTA and CDR2 is FQGNSA. The V and J ends lost 3 bases and 0 bases respectively, with 9 bases between them. CDR3 length equals 15 residues. CDR3 sequence reads: CASSFGTTSNQPQHF. Here the CDR3 DNA reads TGTGCCAGCAGCTTCGGGACAACTAGCAATCAGCCCCAGCATTTT.

V gene TRBV4-1 combines with J gene TRBJ1-2; the D gene is possibly TRBD1 (5 bases). The ends were cut back, 0 bases at V and 3 bases at J, with 20 bases in the middle. The CDR3 contains 18 residues. The V gene's germline CDR1 is MGHRA and CDR2 YSYEKL. CDR3 sequence reads: CASSQDRIGTGIHYGYTF. CDR3 in DNA: TGCGCCAGCAGCCAAGATAGGATTGGTACAGGAATTCACTATGGCTACACCTTC.

The chain carries TRBV7-9 and TRBJ2-1; D is possibly TRBD2 (5 bases). The CDR3 is 14 amino acids. Trimming shortened V by 2 bases and J by 9 bases, and 14 bases separated the two germline ends. The germline V gene encodes CDR1 SEHNR and CDR2 FQNEAQ (reference sequence). The DNA of the CDR3 is TGTGCCAGCAGCTTAACGGCACCCGGAGGTGAGCAGTTCTTC. Protein product: CASSLTAPGGEQFF. Full variable domain (remainder filled in from reference TRBV7-9 and TRBJ2-1): DTGVSQNPRHKITKRGQNVTFRCDPISEHNRLYWYRQTLGQGPEFLTYFQNEAQLEKSRLLSDRFSAERPKGSFSTLEIQRTEQGDSAMYLCASSLTAPGGEQFFGPGTRLTVL.

The rearrangement uses TRBV7-9 and TRBJ2-3; 7 bases match TRBD2. The CDR3 is 13 amino acids. The germline V gene encodes CDR1 SEHNR and CDR2 FQNEAQ (reference sequence). The V gene end was trimmed by 3 bases and the J gene end by 4 bases; junction bases not matched to a gene: 1. The CDR3 sequence: CASSLAGADTQYF. The CDR3 region has the DNA TGTGCCAGCAGCTTGGCGGGAGCAGATACGCAGTATTTT.

V and J are TRBV2 and TRBJ1-2, with a tentative D call TRBD1 (5 bases). In germline, CDR1 is SNHLY, CDR2 FYNNEI. Trimming removed 8 bases at V and 7 bases at J, with 20 bases between. This CDR3 has 14 residues. The CDR3 sequence: CASRRAGNLSGYTF. As DNA, the CDR3 is TGTGCCAGCCGAAGGGCAGGGAATCTGAGTGGCTACACCTTC.

The rearrangement joins TRBV7-2 to TRBJ2-5, with TRBD1 matching over 8 bases. V shed 6 bases and J 2 bases; nucleotides not matched to a gene: 8. There are 15 residues in the CDR3. Germline CDR1 and CDR2: SGHTA and FQGNSA. CDR3 nucleotides: TGTGCCAGCAGTCAAACGCGGACAGGGCAAGAGACCCAGTACTTC. It codes for CASSQTRTGQETQYF.

This chain joins TRBV7-8 and TRBJ2-1; TRBD2 matches 9 bases. CDR1 and CDR2 from the germline V gene are SGHVS and FQNEAQ. The CDR3 extends over 18 amino acids. The ends lost 5 bases at V and 3 bases at J; junction bases unmatched: 14. CDR3 nucleotides: TGTGCCAGCAGCCCCGGGACTAGCACGCCCTTTTTCTACAATGAGCAGTTCTTC. This encodes CASSPGTSTPFFYNEQFF.

The chain employs TRBV29-1 and TRBJ2-5; D may be TRBD1 (6 bases). The germline V gene encodes CDR1 SQVTM and CDR2 ANQGSEA. CDR3 size: 13 residues. Trimming took 6 bases from V and 0 from J, leaving 11 bases between them. CDR3 loop: CSVDRDNQETQYF. The CDR3 DNA reads as TGCAGCGTCGATAGGGACAACCAAGAGACCCAGTACTTC.

The rearrangement joins TRBV18 to TRBJ2-7; 7 bases align to TRBD2. This CDR3 region has 15 residues. Germline V CDR1 and CDR2: KGHSH, LQKENI. After removal of 8 bases from V and 0 bases from J, the junction contained 10 bases not matched to a gene. The CDR3 region is CASTPSGGSSYEQYF. The DNA for the CDR3 is TGTGCCAGCACCCCTTCGGGGGGTTCCTCCTACGAGCAGTACTTC.

The chain recombines TRBV14 with TRBJ1-1; D is unclear. Germline loops: CDR1 SGHDN, CDR2 FVKESK. V was shortened by 3 bases and J by 2 bases, with 10 bases between the two germline ends. The CDR3 loop spans 14 amino acids. As DNA, the CDR3 is TGTGCCAGCAGCCACAAACAGCCAAACACTGAAGCTTTCTTT. Protein sequence: CASSHKQPNTEAFF.

The chain recombines TRBV6-7 with TRBJ1-5; TRBD1 might be the D (6 bases). TRBV6-7 counts as an open reading frame of uncertain function. There are 17 residues in the CDR3. V lost 2 bases and J 4 bases, leaving 18 bases between the germline ends. The CDR3 region is CASSYDDRRSLNQPQHF. The DNA for the CDR3 is TGTGCCAGCAGTTACGACGACAGGCGATCTTTAAATCAGCCCCAGCATTTT.

V and J are TRBV5-5 and TRBJ2-2; TRBD1 might be the D (6 bases). There are 17 residues in the CDR3. V dropped 4 bases and J dropped 0 bases, with 16 bases sitting between them. The germline V gene encodes CDR1 SGHKS and CDR2 YYEKEE (reference sequence). The DNA of the CDR3 is TGTGCCAGCAGCCTATTACAGGGCCCAGCGAACACCGGGGAGCTGTTTTTT. Protein sequence: CASSLLQGPANTGELFF.

The chain is built from TRBV19 and TRBJ1-2; D possibly corresponds to TRBD1 (5 bases). The CDR3 contains 12 residues. The V end was cut by 3 bases, the J end by 7 bases, with 9 bases between. Germline assignment: CDR1 LNHDA and CDR2 SQIVND (reference sequence). In DNA, the CDR3 is TGTGCCAGTAGTATGACAGAGTTTGGCTACACCTTC. This gives the protein CASSMTEFGYTF.

The CDR3 region has the DNA TGTGCCAGCAGTCGACAGGGGGCCGGATCCTACGAGCAGTACTTC. Its protein is CASSRQGAGSYEQYF. The chain couples TRBV6-5 to TRBJ2-7, with 10 bases aligning to TRBD1. The germline V gene encodes CDR1 MNHEY and CDR2 SVGAGI. CDR3 size: 15 residues. With V trimmed by 5 bases and J by 1 base, 5 bases remained unmatched.

The chain combines TRBV5-1 with TRBJ2-7, with 10 positions matching TRBD2. V shed 0 bases, J shed 5 bases, and the junction held 5 bases outside the gene matches. Germline V gene sequence: CDR1 SGHRS, CDR2 YFSETQ. There are 15 residues in the CDR3. The CDR3 loop is CASSLEAGGIDEQYF. Here the CDR3 DNA reads TGCGCCAGCAGCTTGGAAGCGGGAGGGATAGACGAGCAGTACTTC. Full variable domain (missing parts from reference TRBV5-1 and TRBJ2-7): KAGVTQTPRYLIKTRGQQVTLSCSPISGHRSVSWYQQTPGQGLQFLFEYFSETQRNKGNFPGRFSGRQFSNSRSEMNVSTLELGDSALYLCASSLEAGGIDEQYFGPGTRLTVT.

The chain joins TRBV7-2 to TRBJ1-1; 9 bases agree with TRBD1. The CDR3 length is 13 residues. Trimming took 6 bases from V and 4 from J; bases not matched to a gene: 3. Germline loops: CDR1 SGHTA, CDR2 FQGNSA. In nucleotides, the CDR3 is TGTGCCAGCAGGGAACAGGGGGCCACTGAAGCTTTCTTT. It codes for CASREQGATEAFF.

About this clone itself: Germline is not matched at one junction end, which may reflect a read error. The chain combines TRBV7-3 with TRBJ2-3; TRBD2 agrees at 9 bases. CDR3 size: 16 residues. CDR1 and CDR2 (germline): SGHTA, FQGTGA. This CDR3 reads CSSSLAGSGSGDTQYF. For the CDR3, the DNA is TGTTCCAGCAGCTTAGCGGGTAGCGGGAGTGGGGATACGCAGTATTTT.

This chain links TRBV9 with TRBJ2-2, with a weak D call TRBD2 (6 bases). This CDR3 spans 15 amino acids. V lost 0 bases to trimming and J lost 1 base, with 7 bases between them. The germline V gene encodes CDR1 SGDLS and CDR2 YYNGEE. The CDR3 region is CASSVVGGNTGELFF. For the CDR3, the DNA is TGTGCCAGCAGCGTAGTGGGGGGGAACACCGGGGAGCTGTTTTTT.

CDR3 bases: TGTGCCAGCAGCTTGGTTGGACAGACGAGTGAGCAGTTCTTC. Protein sequence: CASSLVGQTSEQFF. V is TRBV7-8 and J is TRBJ2-1; D is perhaps TRBD1 (6 bases). The V end was cut by 3 bases, the J end by 9 bases, with 15 bases between. Per the germline V gene, CDR1 is SGHVS and CDR2 is FQNEAQ. The CDR3 covers 14 residues.

The chain uses TRBV30 and TRBJ2-5; no firm D call. This CDR3 spans 16 amino acids. Looked up from germline, CDR1 is GTSNPN and CDR2 is SVGIG (reference sequence). Trimming stripped 5 bases from V and 2 bases from J, with 21 bases between. CDR3 amino acids: CAWLNPHSYSQETQYF. CDR3 nucleotides: TGTGCCTGGTTGAACCCACACTCCTACAGTCAAGAGACCCAGTACTTC. The full variable domain, with the rest looked up from reference TRBV30 and TRBJ2-5, is SQTIHQWPATLVQPVGSPLSLECTVEGTSNPNLYWYRQAAGRGLQLLFYSVGIGQISSEVPQNLSASRPQDRQFILSSKKLLLSDSGFYLCAWLNPHSYSQETQYFGPGTRLLVL.

This sequence joins TRBV28 and TRBJ2-7, with D possibly being TRBD2 (5 bases). Per the germline V gene, CDR1 is MDHEN and CDR2 is SYDVKM. The CDR3 has 13 residues. Trimming left V 7 bases short and J 7 bases short, with 17 bases between. CDR3 nucleotides: TGTGCCAGCAATCCGGAGGAATCTGTGGAGCAGTACTTC. This translates into CASNPEESVEQYF.

J is TRBJ2-2 and V is TRBV7-2, with D hard to call. The V end was cut by 5 bases, the J end by 0 bases, with 10 bases between. The CDR3 has 15 amino acids. Germline CDR1 and CDR2: SGHTA and FQGNSA. CDR3 in DNA: TGTGCCAGCAGCAAACTCGCGTCGAACACCGGGGAGCTGTTTTTT. Translation gives CASSKLASNTGELFF.

This clone was picked up one time. The chain employs TRBV7-6 and TRBJ2-2; a weak D match, TRBD1 (6 bases). The germline CDR1 and CDR2 sequences are SGHVS and FNYEAQ. Trimming removed 4 bases from V and 4 bases from J, with 16 bases in between. This CDR3 region has 16 residues. The chain's CDR3 is CASSSLSTGSTGELFF. The DNA for the CDR3 is TGTGCCAGCAGCTCTCTTAGTACAGGGAGCACCGGGGAGCTGTTTTTT.